This TCR beta chain was documented in a study of beta chain features in type 1 diabetes. A word on this clone: The antigen is unknown.

Sequencing targeted expressed TCRB transcripts, as all isolated RNA had been reverse transcribed. Sequencing was performed with immunoSEQ multiplex PCR; in TCRdb, only in-frame clones are kept and a portion is missing. Seen here are about 360,000 clones, 10% to 15% observed once, and the top ten hold roughly 0.017%. Whole-study results and caveats: Researchers reported that naive, central memory and Treg TCRB repertoires appeared more similar in patients than in healthy donors.

Researchers reported sorting CD4+ naive, central memory, regulatory and stem cell-like memory cells via CD45RO/CCR7/CD25/CD127/CD95/CD27. The CDR3 totals 14 residues. Germline CDR1 MDHEN, CDR2 SYDVKM. Unmatched junction bases numbered 4, after V lost 6 bases and J lost 0 bases. The chain links TRBV28 to TRBJ1-1; TRBD1 matches at 7 bases. Sample: naive CD4+ T cells from blood. This receptor was taken from a young man in good health. The chain's CDR3 is CASRAGQMNTEAFF. CDR3 nucleotide sequence: TGTGCCAGCAGGGCGGGACAGATGAACACTGAAGCTTTCTTT.